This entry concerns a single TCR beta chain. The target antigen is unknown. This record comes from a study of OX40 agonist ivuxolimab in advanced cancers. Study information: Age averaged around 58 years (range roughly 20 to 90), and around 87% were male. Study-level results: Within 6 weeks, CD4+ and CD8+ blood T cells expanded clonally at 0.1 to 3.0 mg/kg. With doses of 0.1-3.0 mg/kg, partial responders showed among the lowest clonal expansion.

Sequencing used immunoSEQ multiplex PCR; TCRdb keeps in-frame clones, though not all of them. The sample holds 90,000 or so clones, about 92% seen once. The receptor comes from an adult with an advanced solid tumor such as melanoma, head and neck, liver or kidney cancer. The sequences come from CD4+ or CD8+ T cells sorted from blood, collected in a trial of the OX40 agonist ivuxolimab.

This CDR3 reads CASSLEGSSGNTIYF. The CDR3 coding sequence is TGTGCCAGCAGTTTAGAGGGGAGCTCTGGAAACACCATATATTTT. The rearrangement links TRBV27 to TRBJ1-3; the D gene is possibly TRBD1 (5 bases). V was shortened by 2 bases and J by 0 bases, with 8 bases between the two germline ends. Germline V gene sequence: CDR1 MNHEY, CDR2 SMNVEV (reference sequence). The length of the CDR3 is 15 residues.